This T cell receptor (beta chain) originates from a study of blood T cell repertoires in COVID-19. Study at large: From T cells, B-cell-depleted T cells, or PBMCs came the material, which was cDNA or gDNA.

There are a few counts of this clone. The authors' processing: Using reference gene primer amplification, nucleated cell counts were estimated. The method was immunoSEQ multiplex PCR; TCRdb's version includes in-frame clones alone and lacks a portion of them. That table is the source of V, J and clone size, and D and trimming were worked out from the DNA. The profile shows approximately 69,000 clones, 79% of them singletons. The sequenced sample was peripheral blood. This clonotype was sampled from a human donor in a cohort sampled during active COVID-19.

CDR3 nucleotide sequence: TGTGCCAGCAGCCAAGAAGGGTACAGGAGGGCCACTAATGAAAAACTGTTTTTT. Translating it yields CASSQEGYRRATNEKLFF. This chain links TRBV14 with TRBJ1-4, with D possibly TRBD1 on 5 matching bases. Germline lookup yields CDR1 SGHDN and CDR2 FVKESK. The germline V and J ends were trimmed by 0 bases and 2 bases, with 16 bases remaining between them. CDR3 length: 18 amino acids.